Given below is one T cell receptor (beta chain) in context. This clone was recorded once. What this receptor recognizes is not known. No base-level quality is on record; no much larger clone is a single base apart. The cohort was made up of 500 to 800 healthy bone marrow donors. Cohort members were all nominally healthy when sampled, although unrecorded immune exposures were likely present. The donor was CMV seronegative and belonged to the group of approximately 320 seronegative cohort members. A peripheral blood sample was provided by each donor, and peripheral blood mononuclear cells were used for TCR beta sequencing. Genomic DNA extraction from the blood cell samples was performed with the Qiagen DNeasy Blood Extraction Kit. These data come from a study of cytomegalovirus exposure and HLA in healthy donors (dated by TCRdb to about 2017). For context, the study as a whole: In an earlier analysis of under 750 of the donors, approximately 300 Gb of sequence data and 117 million unique TCR beta sequences from 180 million or so T cells were reported. An early release that covered 640 HLA-typed donors contained about 300 gigabases of sequencing data and 70 million to 100 million unique TCR sequences. Of the 350 to 450 genotyped donors, approximately 81% were placed in the genetic ancestry cluster associated with self-reported Caucasian donors. The aim of the study was to test whether cataloging public T cell receptors could identify signatures of past pathogen exposure. The study profiled the T cell repertoires of hundreds of subjects by immunosequencing and related them to cytomegalovirus serostatus. Besides the first cohort of around 670 subjects, a separate validation cohort made up of about 120 different subjects was used. The study combined high-throughput TCR immunosequencing, statistical association of individual TCRs with disease status, and machine learning to predict cytomegalovirus infection status. In a later analysis, previously published TCR beta repertoires from some 640 donors were re-analyzed and high-resolution HLA genotyping was added so that TCR occurrence patterns could be studied. In the later analysis, no new phenotypic data were used to find candidate immune exposures; instead, reliance was placed on TCR beta sequences and their occurrence across donors. An earlier analysis of fewer than 750 of the donors used high-throughput TCR beta sequencing to judge whether each TCR beta V gene segment behaved as functional or pseudogenic. Donor age, sex, ethnicity and CMV serostatus were collected together with the repertoire data. A later genetic analysis took genome-wide SNP genotypes for 398 of the 666 donors and used that subset as a discovery cohort. All discovery cohort repertoires had been generated on a single sequencing platform. HLA typing covered class I and class II loci at four-digit resolution. The number of typed donors differed by locus: about 629-630 for A, B, C, DRB1 and DQB1; 500 to 550 for DQA1; 600 to 610 for DPA1; and around 470 for DPB1. Roughly 5 DR-DQ haplotypes were handled as single units for association and clustering, since linkage in the cohort was strong. Among about 390 genotyped donors of the cohort, an average of roughly 240,000 unique TCR beta nucleotide sequences were sequenced per donor, roughly a sixth of them non-productive.

V lost 2 bases and J lost 6 bases, and the count of bases not matched to a germline gene is 1. There are 13 amino acids in the CDR3, from cysteine to phenylalanine inclusive. Only the CDR3 DNA stays, 39 bases, in frame from base 1. CDR1 and CDR2 (SNHLY, FYNNEI) derive from the germline V gene. Results the study describes overall, beyond this receptor: Most TCR sequences were observed very rarely across donors, whereas some public TCRs were present in many individuals. Broadly in line with IMGT annotations, most TCR beta V segments showed up in productive rearrangements about 87% or about 30% of the time in an earlier analysis of a few hundred of the donors. A further reported finding was that TCR beta sequences accurately predicted the HLA-A and HLA-B alleles for most subjects in the first cohort. A cluster of highly shared sequence variants was judged likely to be a technical artifact of the sequencing pipeline. The only immune exposure information available for the cohort was CMV serostatus. Because the 87-base-pair reads could not distinguish some IMGT-functional V segments, including TRBV6-2 and TRBV6-3, those segments were excluded. Three of the identified cytomegalovirus-associated TCR beta chains were confirmed in vitro to be specific for cytomegalovirus antigens. A later analysis found that TCR association rates varied across HLA loci, with DRB1 alleles showing the most associated TCRs and HLA-C alleles the fewest. The authors suggested that the approach could potentially be generalized to other disease states and immunological phenotypes. Most CMV-associated TCR beta chains appeared to be HLA-restricted in a later analysis, and the HLA associations seemed to be driven largely by CMV exposure. Correlated functional status among segregating V segments might reflect linkage disequilibrium, but an unknown experimental factor could not be ruled out. HLA typing was unavailable for some donors at each locus, so association tests used only the typed subset. V-gene and J-gene trimming of TCR beta chains was associated with a missense DCLRE1C variant in a later genetic analysis, and the association was replicated in an independent cohort. A later genetic analysis reported fewer N-insertions in productive TCRs among donors in an Asian-associated ancestry cluster than the approximately 700-donor mean. In a later analysis, HLA-associated TCR beta chains showed more clonal expansion and lower generation probabilities than non-associated chains that were equally common. According to a later analysis, parvovirus B19, influenza, CMV and Epstein-Barr virus appeared linked to several top co-occurrence clusters. Assigning TCR associations to individual alleles was difficult when HLA alleles, especially DR and DQ, strongly co-occurred. In both the original and validation cohorts, the classifier was reported to diagnose cytomegalovirus status with high specificity and sensitivity. Sequencing depth was assumed to be roughly uniform across donors in the presence/absence analyses, though that assumption may not hold. Because counts were too low, about 17 rarely observed V segments, including chromosome 9 orphons, were excluded from the earlier analysis of 587 of the donors. The cohort was sequenced for TCR beta chains only, and without alpha or paired-chain data the features that could be detected were limited. Specific HLA alleles were associated with 15,000 to 20,000 TCR beta sequences at a false discovery rate of 0.05 in a later analysis. The study listed 164 TCR beta chains as associated with cytomegalovirus.

The library was obtained by the immunoSEQ multiplex PCR assay. For the multiplex PCR, a mixture combining 60 forward primers for TCR Vbeta segments and 13 reverse primers for TCR Jbeta segments was used. The CDR3 region of rearranged TCR beta genes was amplified from genomic DNA by a multiplex PCR assay. Amplified TCR beta libraries were sequenced as 87-base-pair reads on the Illumina HiSeq System. The study's own analysis went as follows. Across the 670 or so repertoires, a later analysis counted 80 million or so unique TCR beta chains, approximately 10 million of which were shared by at least two donors. To remove PCR and sequencing errors, raw reads were error-corrected and collapsed into unique sequences using a nearest-neighbor algorithm that merged closely related sequences. Alignment of CDR3 sequences to IMGT reference sequences was used to assign V, D and J gene segments. Each retained sequence needed at least a six-nucleotide match to both a V gene segment and a J gene segment. Rearrangements were called productive when the CDR3 lacked stop codons and stayed in frame with V and J; all others were non-productive. Following IMGT convention, CDR3 was defined as the stretch from the second conserved V-encoded cysteine to the conserved J-encoded phenylalanine. The earlier analysis of 587 of the donors excluded sequences that lacked an unambiguous match to a single V gene segment. An earlier analysis of fewer than 750 of the donors called V segments functional above 56.7% productive rearrangements and segregating when the between-donor standard deviation exceeded 5%. A statistical classification framework was built to diagnose cytomegalovirus status from the catalog of TCR beta chain sequences. In a later analysis, TCR nucleotide sequences were compared against IMGT/GENE-DB human TR gene sequences so that V and J genes could be assigned. The TCRdist pipeline was used in a later analysis to assign CDR3 sequences and most-parsimonious VDJ recombination scenarios. In a later analysis, each TCR beta chain was defined by its CDR3 amino acid sequence together with its V-gene family, and reads lacking a unique V-gene family were excluded. To address suspected cross-contamination and a sequencing artifact, a later analysis removed a few hundred highly shared, low-generation-probability nucleotide sequences. In a later analysis, a clonal expansion index for each public chain was calculated from normalized within-repertoire ranks of inferred template counts. Generation probabilities in a later analysis came from a VDJ recombination model fitted to out-of-frame rearrangements, and those results were checked against IGoR. In a later analysis, TCR-TCR, TCR-HLA and TCR-CMV co-occurrence was scored with hypergeometric tests, and a repertoire-size bias correction was applied to TCR pairs. False discovery rates were estimated in a later analysis by permuting HLA or CMV assignments 20 times. In a later analysis, co-occurring TCRs were grouped using DBSCAN, and TCRdist sequence similarity was added for clustering within HLA-allele-positive subsets. Co-occurrence clustering excluded repertoires with fewer than 30,000 or more than 120,000 public chains, plus five with anomalous nucleotide sharing. The source is immuneACCESS, and TCRdb retained only in-frame sequences with V and J called. Part of the clones is not carried over; for the studies checked, unresolved V genes explain less than half of this, and the remainder is unexplained. The V and J calls and clone size are taken from that table; D and trimming were inferred from the DNA. The sample records 150,000 to 200,000 clones, 81% of which are singletons. The ten top clones hold approximately 13% of the sample.

The sequencing sample was made of PBMCs. This clonotype originated in a woman aged 45 to 65 in good health and CMV-seronegative. In this chain, TRBV2 is recombined with TRBJ2-7; 10 bases in the junction line up with TRBD1. The DNA reads TGTGCCAGCAGTGAATGGGACAGGGGCGAGCAGTACTTC. The encoded protein is CASSEWDRGEQYF.